Listed here are 22 T cell receptor beta chains from one sample, sequenced in a study of shared clonotypes between healthy human individuals (dated by TCRdb to 2019 to 2021). CD8 naive samples were obtained by positive selection for CCR7 among CD45RO-negative cells, yielding a CD45RA+CCR7+ population from which TemRA cells were excluded. Preparation of the library involved the immunoSEQ multiplex PCR assay. This is the immuneACCESS table as TCRdb keeps it, with only in-frame sequences that have V and J called. A part of the clones is gone; compared with another copy, unresolved V genes explain less than half, and the rest is unexplained. The sample table lists around 2.1 million clones, under 95% of them with a count of one. Roughly 1.8% of the sample comes from the top ten. Sample: naive CD8+ T cells from PBMCs. The cell subset or site label of this sample denotes: CD45RA+CCR7+. The receptors stem from a young man in good health. Some clones in this sample may be carry-over from other donors' samples.

This clone has just a few counts. This chain uses TRBV10-3 with TRBJ1-5; D unclear. Germline V gene sequence: CDR1 ENHRY, CDR2 SYGVKD. V lost 7 bases and J lost 4, with 11 bases in between. The CDR3 covers 13 residues. The CDR3 DNA reads TGTGCCATCAAAAATGGAGGGAATCAGCCCCAGCATTTT. This encodes CAIKNGGNQPQHF.

V gene TRBV2 combines with J gene TRBJ1-1; TRBD1 is a possible D gene (6 bases). The germline CDR1 and CDR2 sequences are SNHLY and FYNNEI. V was cut by 3 bases and J by 0 bases, with 14 bases left in between. This CDR3 spans 16 amino acids. The CDR3 spells CASSDEGGSMNTEAFF. CDR3 in DNA: TGTGCCAGCAGTGACGAGGGGGGTTCAATGAACACTGAAGCTTTCTTT.

The chain joins TRBV2 to TRBJ2-1; tentative D call: TRBD2 (6 bases). V lost 7 bases, J lost 10 bases, and 23 bases lay in between. Germline V gene sequence: CDR1 SNHLY, CDR2 FYNNEI. This CDR3 comprises 15 residues. In DNA form, the CDR3 reads TGTGCCAGCACCCCTTCCCAGGGACTCCAAAGGGAGCAGTTCTTC. This sequence encodes CASTPSQGLQREQFF.

Turning to this clone: Other DNA sequences of this sample code for an identical CDR3. The CDR3 is CASSPVGGPYEQYF. The CDR3 DNA reads as TGTGCCAGCAGCCCAGTTGGGGGGCCCTACGAGCAGTACTTC. The chain has TRBV7-2 and TRBJ2-7, with D perhaps assigned TRBD1 or TRBD2 (6 bases each). Germline CDR1 and CDR2: SGHTA and FQGNSA. The V end lost 5 bases, the J end lost 2 bases, and 13 bases lay between the germline ends. The CDR3 extends over 14 amino acids.

CDR3 bases: TGTGCCAGTAGTATTCGGAGACTAGCGGGAGTCGAAGAGCAGTTCTTC. Protein: CASSIRRLAGVEEQFF. The V gene is TRBV19, the J gene TRBJ2-1; TRBD2 agrees at 12 bases. Per germline, CDR1 LNHDA and CDR2 SQIVND (reference sequence). This CDR3 has 16 amino acids. After removal of 3 bases from V and 10 bases from J, the junction contained 10 bases not matched to a gene.

The chain joins TRBV2 to TRBJ2-2; D remains unclear. Germline CDR1 SNHLY, CDR2 FYNNEI. This CDR3 is built from 11 residues. This CDR3 is CAAKDTGELFF. CDR3 coding DNA: TGTGCAGCAAAAGACACCGGGGAGCTGTTTTTT.

This rearrangement joins TRBV28 to TRBJ2-7; D is uncertain. This CDR3 contains 15 residues. Trimming cost V 4 bases and J 3 bases, with 16 bases left between them. Germline CDR1 MDHEN, CDR2 SYDVKM. DNA of the CDR3: TGTGCCAGCAGTTACCCCTATATAGGTCGCTACGAGCAGTACTTC. Amino acid sequence: CASSYPYIGRYEQYF.

The rearrangement links TRBV5-4 to TRBJ2-1, with D uncertain. Between the trimmed V and J ends, which lost 2 bases and 5 bases, there was a span of 5 bases. This CDR3 has 12 residues. Germline V gives CDR1 SGHNT, CDR2 YYREEE (reference sequence). Here the CDR3 reads CASSFSDNEQFF. For the CDR3, the DNA is TGTGCCAGCAGCTTCAGTGACAATGAGCAGTTCTTC.

J is TRBJ2-3 and V is TRBV14; 8 bases line up with TRBD2. The CDR3 loop spans 16 amino acids. The junction had 5 bases not matched to a gene; V was cut back by 0 bases and J by 3 bases. From germline, CDR1 is SGHDN and CDR2 FVKESK. The CDR3 sequence: CASSQDPGLVTDTQYF. CDR3 DNA sequence: TGTGCCAGCAGCCAAGACCCGGGACTAGTAACAGATACGCAGTATTTT.

The V call is TRBV25-1, the J call TRBJ2-5; possible D gene TRBD2, 5 bases. Trimming cost V 5 bases and J 5 bases, with 12 bases left between them. The CDR3 covers 13 residues. The germline V gene encodes CDR1 MGHDK and CDR2 SYGVNS. This CDR3 is CASSRGGSETQYF. CDR3 DNA sequence: TGTGCCAGCAGTAGAGGAGGATCCGAGACCCAGTACTTC.

The chain joins TRBV7-8 to TRBJ2-1, with D perhaps assigned TRBD1 or TRBD2 (5 bases each). The V gene's germline CDR1 is SGHVS and CDR2 FQNEAQ. Trimming removed 1 base at V and 7 bases at J, with 26 bases between. The length of the CDR3 is 19 residues. CDR3 region: CASSLDEGEYMFRWNEQFF. The CDR3 DNA reads as TGTGCCAGCAGCTTAGATGAAGGGGAGTATATGTTCAGATGGAATGAGCAGTTCTTC.

The V and J genes are TRBV4-1 and TRBJ1-4; D remains ambiguous. Per germline, CDR1 MGHRA and CDR2 YSYEKL. V dropped 4 bases and J dropped 8 bases, with 20 bases sitting between them. The CDR3 runs to 16 residues. As DNA, the CDR3 is TGCGCCAGCAGCCCTAGAGCCCCCAGTTTGGGCGAAAAACTGTTTTTT. Amino acid sequence: CASSPRAPSLGEKLFF.

Only one count was recorded for this clone. J is TRBJ2-1 and V is TRBV28; TRBD1 agrees at 10 bases. The trim removed 3 bases at V and 3 bases at J, leaving 2 bases unmatched. The germline V gene encodes CDR1 MDHEN and CDR2 SYDVKM. CDR3 length: 15 residues. The CDR3 bases are TGTGCCAGCAGTTTTGGACAGGGGGGCTACAATGAGCAGTTCTTC. The encoded protein is CASSFGQGGYNEQFF.

The rearrangement links TRBV4-2 to TRBJ2-2, with 9 bases that match TRBD2. The trim removed 4 bases at V and 6 bases at J, leaving 3 bases unmatched. The CDR3 contains 14 residues. CDR1 is LGHNA and CDR2 is YNFKEQ in the germline V gene. The CDR3 protein is CASSPRLAAGELFF. CDR3 DNA: TGTGCCAGCAGCCCCCGACTAGCGGCCGGGGAGCTGTTTTTT.

As regards this clone: The identical CDR3 is also encoded by other nucleotide sequences in the sample. The chain employs TRBV27 and TRBJ2-7; D gene unclear. The ends were cut back, 2 bases at V and 0 bases at J, with 8 bases in the middle. CDR1 and CDR2 (germline): MNHEY, SMNVEV (reference sequence). The CDR3 is 14 residues long. CDR3 DNA: TGTGCCAGCAGTTTAGGCGGATCCTCCTACGAGCAGTACTTC. Translated, it gives CASSLGGSSYEQYF.

This chain uses TRBV7-6 with TRBJ1-4; D not resolved. CDR3 length: 16 amino acids. V gave up 1 base and J gave up 8 bases, with 17 bases separating them. CDR1 SGHVS and CDR2 FNYEAQ come from the germline V gene. The CDR3 DNA is TGTGCCAGCAGCTTAGAGGTCTCTCCTCATGGAGAAAAACTGTTTTTT. The encoded protein is CASSLEVSPHGEKLFF. The full variable domain, in which reference TRBV7-6 and TRBJ1-4 provide the parts outside the CDR3, is GAGVSQSPRYKVTKRGQDVALRCDPISGHVSLYWYRQALGQGPEFLTYFNYEAQQDKSGLPNDRFSAERPEGSISTLTIQRTEQRDSAMYRCASSLEVSPHGEKLFFGSGTQLSVL.

CDR3 amino acids: CASSFGHRSNYGYTF. The CDR3 nucleotides are TGTGCCAGCAGCTTTGGACACCGGTCTAACTATGGCTACACCTTC. The chain recombines TRBV13 with TRBJ1-2; the D gene is possibly TRBD1 (5 bases). Germline V gene data show CDR1 as PRHDT and CDR2 as FYEKMQ (reference sequence). This CDR3 contains 15 residues. Trimming pared 3 bases from V and 0 bases from J, leaving 11 bases between.

Regarding this clone: The same CDR3 arises from other DNA sequences in this sample as well. The rearrangement uses TRBV9 and TRBJ2-7; tentatively, D is TRBD2 (5 bases). Germline V CDR1 and CDR2: SGDLS, YYNGEE. V lost 0 bases, J lost 0 bases, and 7 bases lay in between. This CDR3 contains 14 residues. CDR3 sequence: CASSVAGLSYEQYF. In DNA, the CDR3 is TGTGCCAGCAGCGTAGCAGGACTCTCCTACGAGCAGTACTTC.

The chain joins TRBV27 to TRBJ2-3; weak D call: TRBD1 (5 bases). Trimming removed 7 bases from V and 0 bases from J, with 11 bases in between. The CDR3 is 14 residues long. Germline V gives CDR1 MNHEY, CDR2 SMNVEV (reference sequence). CDR3 in amino acids: CASTQDTSTDTQYF. Written as DNA, the CDR3 is TGTGCCAGCACCCAGGACACTAGCACAGATACGCAGTATTTT.

J is TRBJ2-3 and V is TRBV2, with 10 nucleotides matching TRBD2. The length of the CDR3 is 15 residues. The junction had 11 bases not matched to a gene; V was cut back by 8 bases and J by 6 bases. Germline CDR1 is SNHLY and CDR2 is FYNNEI. CDR3 DNA: TGTGCCAGCTGGGGGGAGCGGGAGGGCCTGGATACGCAGTATTTT. Protein sequence: CASWGEREGLDTQYF.

CDR3 loop: CASSGRDRGPLYEQYF. CDR3 in DNA: TGTGCCAGCAGCGGCCGGGACAGGGGGCCCCTCTACGAGCAGTACTTC. The J gene is TRBJ2-7, the V gene TRBV9; 12 nucleotides match TRBD1. CDR1 is SGDLS and CDR2 is YYNGEE in the germline V gene. V lost 3 bases to trimming and J lost 3 bases; unmatched junction nucleotides: 7. CDR3 length: 16 residues.

This clone was recorded once. This rearrangement joins TRBV19 to TRBJ2-7; possibly TRBD1 for D (7 bases). The germline V gene has CDR1 LNHDA and CDR2 SQIVND (reference sequence). The CDR3 runs to 15 residues. Trimming cost V 4 bases and J 5 bases, with 18 bases left between them. CDR3 coding DNA: TGTGCCAGTAGTACCCCCAGGGGGGCCATGGACGAGCAGTACTTC. It specifies CASSTPRGAMDEQYF.